This T cell receptor beta chain was captured in a study of tumor-infiltrating lymphocytes in primary liver carcinoma. TCR beta cDNA was reverse-transcribed from around 0.55 ug of total RNA. The reaction used a constant-region primer and ProtoScript II reverse transcriptase. The TCR beta library was amplified through three nested multiplex PCR rounds in a modified ARM-PCR procedure. A C-beta reverse primer was combined with TRBV1-TRBV30 forward primers in the first two PCR rounds, and each round had approximately 9 cycles. Each CDR3 protein is one row after TCRdb ran MiXCR on the multiplex PCR reads. The data show approximately 79,000 distinct CDR3 sequences, 60% to 75% seen once. General study findings and limits: Tumor top-250-clone fractions significantly exceeded those of blood (p = 0.039). Reduced overlap was seen in tumor-adjacent and tumor-blood pairs versus tumor region pairs.

Taking about 20-31 mg of unsorted bulk tissue, the authors co-extracted RNA and DNA. Samples came from superior, inferior, lateral poles and tumor centre. As to this clonotype: The antigen remains undetermined. A read error is likely, as this CDR3 ends without the conserved phenylalanine or tryptophan.

The CDR3 is 15 residues long. Germline CDR1 SGHAT, CDR2 FQDESV (reference sequence). The receptor comes from a middle-aged man with primary liver carcinoma and hepatitis B virus infection. Sequenced material: liver tumor tissue from sampling region 4. The subset is: tumor region T4, right-lateral pole. This sequence joins TRBV11-1 and TRBJ2-3; D is uncertain. The CDR3 sequence is CASSLGWNVADTQYL. The DNA of the CDR3 is TGTGCCAGCAGTTTAGGATGGAACGTCGCAGATACGCAGTATTTG.